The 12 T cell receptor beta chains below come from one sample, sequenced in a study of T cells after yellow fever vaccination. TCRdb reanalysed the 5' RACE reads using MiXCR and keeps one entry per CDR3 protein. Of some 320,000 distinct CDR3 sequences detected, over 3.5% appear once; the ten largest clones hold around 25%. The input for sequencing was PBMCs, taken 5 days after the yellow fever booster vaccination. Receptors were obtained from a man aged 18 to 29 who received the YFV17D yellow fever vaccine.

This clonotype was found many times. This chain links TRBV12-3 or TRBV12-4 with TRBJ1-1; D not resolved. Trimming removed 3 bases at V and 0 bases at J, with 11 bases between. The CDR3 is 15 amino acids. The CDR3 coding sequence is TGTGCCAGCAGTTTGAGGGTGGGAATGAACACTGAAGCTTTCTTT. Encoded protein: CASSLRVGMNTEAFF.

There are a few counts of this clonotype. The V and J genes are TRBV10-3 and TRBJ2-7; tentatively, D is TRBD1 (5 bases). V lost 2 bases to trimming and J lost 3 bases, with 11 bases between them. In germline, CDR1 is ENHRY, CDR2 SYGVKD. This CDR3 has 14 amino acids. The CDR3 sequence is CAISERGPSYEQYV. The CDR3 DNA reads TGTGCCATCAGTGAGAGGGGTCCAAGCTACGAGCAGTACGTC.

The CDR3 DNA reads TGTGCCAGCAGCTCTAGCGGTTCTGGGGATACGCAGTATTTT. This translates into CASSSSGSGDTQYF. The chain has TRBV7-3 and TRBJ2-3; 7 bases are shared with TRBD2. J was trimmed by 6 bases and V by 4 bases; bases with no gene match: 7. Germline V CDR1 and CDR2: SGHTA, FQGTGA. The length of the CDR3 is 14 residues.

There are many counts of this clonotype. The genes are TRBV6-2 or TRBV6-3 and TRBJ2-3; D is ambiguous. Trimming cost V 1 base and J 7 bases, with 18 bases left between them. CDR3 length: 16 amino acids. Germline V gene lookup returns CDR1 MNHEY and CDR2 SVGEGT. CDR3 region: CASSYWSAGRVNTQYF. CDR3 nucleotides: TGTGCCAGCAGTTACTGGTCGGCAGGCCGGGTGAATACGCAGTATTTT.

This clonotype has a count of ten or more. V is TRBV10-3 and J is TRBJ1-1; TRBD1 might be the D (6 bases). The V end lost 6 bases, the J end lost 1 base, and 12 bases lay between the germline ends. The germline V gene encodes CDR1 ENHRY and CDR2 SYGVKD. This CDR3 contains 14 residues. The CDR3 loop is CAISRDTGNTEAFF. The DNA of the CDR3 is TGTGCCATCAGCCGGGACACCGGGAACACTGAAGCTTTCTTT.

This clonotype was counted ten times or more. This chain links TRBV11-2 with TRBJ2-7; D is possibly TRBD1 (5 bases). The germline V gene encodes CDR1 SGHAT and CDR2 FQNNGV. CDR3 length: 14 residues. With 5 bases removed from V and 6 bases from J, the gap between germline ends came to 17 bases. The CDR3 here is CASSAVQGTSEQYF. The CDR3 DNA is TGTGCCAGCAGCGCCGTCCAGGGAACCTCCGAGCAGTACTTC.

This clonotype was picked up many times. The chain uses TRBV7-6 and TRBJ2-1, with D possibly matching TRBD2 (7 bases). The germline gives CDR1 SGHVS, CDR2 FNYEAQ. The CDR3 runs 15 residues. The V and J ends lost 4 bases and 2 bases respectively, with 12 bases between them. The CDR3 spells CASSSRGGPYNEQFF. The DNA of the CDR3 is TGTGCCAGCAGCTCCCGCGGGGGCCCCTACAATGAGCAGTTCTTC.

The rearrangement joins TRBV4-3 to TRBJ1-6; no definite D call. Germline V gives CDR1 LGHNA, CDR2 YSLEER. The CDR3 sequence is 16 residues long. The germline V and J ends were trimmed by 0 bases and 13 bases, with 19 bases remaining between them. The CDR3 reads CASSQESRQPYNPLHF. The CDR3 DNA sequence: TGCGCCAGCAGCCAAGAATCGAGGCAGCCATACAATCCCCTCCACTTT.

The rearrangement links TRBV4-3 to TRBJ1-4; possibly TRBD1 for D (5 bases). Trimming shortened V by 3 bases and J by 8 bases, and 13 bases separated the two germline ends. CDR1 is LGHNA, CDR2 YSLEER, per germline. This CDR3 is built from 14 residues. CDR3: CASSHPVEGEKLFF. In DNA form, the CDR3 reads TGCGCCAGCAGCCATCCGGTAGAGGGGGAAAAACTGTTTTTT.

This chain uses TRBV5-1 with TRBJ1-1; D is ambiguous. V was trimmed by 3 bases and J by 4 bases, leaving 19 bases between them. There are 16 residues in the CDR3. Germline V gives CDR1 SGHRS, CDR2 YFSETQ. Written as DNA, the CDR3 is TGCGCCAGCAGCTCCACCCCACAGCTCCCGGGCACTGAAGCTTTCTTT. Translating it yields CASSSTPQLPGTEAFF. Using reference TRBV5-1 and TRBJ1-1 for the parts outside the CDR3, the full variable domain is KAGVTQTPRYLIKTRGQQVTLSCSPISGHRSVSWYQQTPGQGLQFLFEYFSETQRNKGNFPGRFSGRQFSNSRSEMNVSTLELGDSALYLCASSSTPQLPGTEAFFGQGTRLTVV.

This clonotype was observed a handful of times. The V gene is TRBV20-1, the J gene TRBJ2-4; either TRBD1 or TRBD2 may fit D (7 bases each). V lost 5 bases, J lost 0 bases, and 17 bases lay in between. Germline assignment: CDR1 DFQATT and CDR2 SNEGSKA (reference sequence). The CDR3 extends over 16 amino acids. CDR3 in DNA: TGCAGTGCTCGCCCAGGGGGGGGAAGAGCCAAAAACATTCAGTACTTC. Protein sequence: CSARPGGGRAKNIQYF.

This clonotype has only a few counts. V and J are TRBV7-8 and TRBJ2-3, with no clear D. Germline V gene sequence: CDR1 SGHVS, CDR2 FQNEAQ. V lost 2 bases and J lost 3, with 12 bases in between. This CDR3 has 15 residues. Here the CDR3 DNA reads TGTGCCAGCAGCTTAAATGGTGAAACAACAGATACGCAGTATTTT. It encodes CASSLNGETTDTQYF. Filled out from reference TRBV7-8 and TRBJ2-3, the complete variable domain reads GAGVSQSPRYKVAKRGQDVALRCDPISGHVSLFWYQQALGQGPEFLTYFQNEAQLDKSGLPSDRFFAERPEGSVSTLKIQRTQQEDSAVYLCASSLNGETTDTQYFGPGTRLTVL.